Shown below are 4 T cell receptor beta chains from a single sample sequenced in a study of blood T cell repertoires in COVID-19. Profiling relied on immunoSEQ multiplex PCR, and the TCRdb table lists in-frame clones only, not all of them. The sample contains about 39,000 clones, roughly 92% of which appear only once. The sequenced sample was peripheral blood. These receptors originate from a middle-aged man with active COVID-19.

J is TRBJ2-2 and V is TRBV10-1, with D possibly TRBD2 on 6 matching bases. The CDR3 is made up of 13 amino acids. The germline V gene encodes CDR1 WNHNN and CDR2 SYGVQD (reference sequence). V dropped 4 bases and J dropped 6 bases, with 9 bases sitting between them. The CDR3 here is CASSAGEAGELFF. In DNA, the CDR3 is TGCGCCAGCAGTGCTGGGGAGGCCGGGGAGCTGTTTTTT.

The CDR3 sequence: CASGLAPIVVRDYGYTF. The CDR3 DNA reads TGTGCTAGTGGTTTGGCCCCAATCGTAGTCAGGGACTATGGCTACACCTTC. The chain employs TRBV12-5 and TRBJ1-2; tentatively, D is TRBD1 (5 bases). V was trimmed by 1 base and J by 3 bases, leaving 18 bases between them. The CDR3 contains 17 residues. Germline loops: CDR1 LGHNT, CDR2 FRNRAP.

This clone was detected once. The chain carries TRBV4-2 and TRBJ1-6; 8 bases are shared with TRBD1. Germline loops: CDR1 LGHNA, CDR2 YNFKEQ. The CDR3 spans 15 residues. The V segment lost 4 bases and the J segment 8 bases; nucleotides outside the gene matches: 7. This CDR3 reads CASSPLDRDDSPLHF. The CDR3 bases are TGTGCCAGCAGCCCCCTGGACAGGGATGATTCACCCCTCCACTTT.

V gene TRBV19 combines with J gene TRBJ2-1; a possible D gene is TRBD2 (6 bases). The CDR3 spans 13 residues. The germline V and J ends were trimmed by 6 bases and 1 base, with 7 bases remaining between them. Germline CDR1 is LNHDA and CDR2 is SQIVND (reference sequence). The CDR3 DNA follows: TGTGCCAGTAGGGAGGGGTCCTACAATGAGCAGTTCTTC. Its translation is CASREGSYNEQFF. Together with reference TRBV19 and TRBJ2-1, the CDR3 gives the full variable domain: DGGITQSPKYLFRKEGQNVTLSCEQNLNHDAMYWYRQDPGQGLRLIYYSQIVNDFQKGDIAEGYSVSREKKESFPLTVTSAQKNPTAFYLCASREGSYNEQFFGPGTRLTVL.